This passage covers 20 T cell receptor beta chains from one sample sequenced in a study of shared clonotypes between healthy human individuals. TCRdb keeps only in-frame clones here, not all; method: immunoSEQ multiplex PCR. The repertoire holds approximately 2.5 million clones, with 90% to 95% as singletons. The source material was naive CD4+ T cells sorted from blood. Regarding subset: CD45RA+ positively selected. The receptors stem from a young man in good health.

The chain has TRBV10-3 and TRBJ2-1; D is unclear. Germline V gene sequence: CDR1 ENHRY, CDR2 SYGVKD. This CDR3 is 11 amino acids long. V lost 7 bases, J lost 12 bases, and 13 bases lay in between. The CDR3 protein is CAITNFEVQFF. The CDR3 DNA sequence: TGTGCCATCACTAATTTCGAGGTGCAGTTCTTC.

The chain carries TRBV6-5 and TRBJ1-5; D is possibly TRBD1 (5 bases). The CDR3 is 13 residues long. Trimming pared 7 bases from V and 2 bases from J, leaving 9 bases between. Germline V gene lookup returns CDR1 MNHEY and CDR2 SVGAGI. DNA of the CDR3: TGTGCCAGCACGGAGGGACGCAATCAGCCCCAGCATTTT. It codes for CASTEGRNQPQHF.

J is TRBJ2-3 and V is TRBV18; 15 nucleotides align to TRBD2. CDR3 length: 17 amino acids. The J segment lost 3 bases and the V segment lost 4 bases, leaving 5 bases of the junction unmatched. Germline assignment: CDR1 KGHSH and CDR2 LQKENI. The CDR3 spells CASSLRTSGGATDTQYF. In DNA, the CDR3 is TGTGCCAGCTCACTCCGGACTAGCGGGGGGGCGACAGATACGCAGTATTTT.

The chain is built from TRBV30 and TRBJ2-3, with TRBD2 matching 12 bases. Germline V gene lookup returns CDR1 GTSNPN and CDR2 SVGIG (reference sequence). Losses at the gene ends were 4 bases for V and 4 bases for J; bases not matched to a gene: 12. There are 17 residues in the CDR3. CDR3 in DNA: TGTGCCTGGATATTGGGGAAGACTAGCGGGGGATCAGATACGCAGTATTTT. Amino acids: CAWILGKTSGGSDTQYF.

V gene TRBV5-4 combines with J gene TRBJ1-5, with 9 bases identical to TRBD1. Germline V gene sequence: CDR1 SGHNT, CDR2 YYREEE (reference sequence). V shed 3 bases, J shed 7 bases, and the junction held 2 bases outside the gene matches. The CDR3 has 13 residues. CDR3 residues: CASSWDRAQPQHF. The CDR3 DNA reads as TGTGCCAGCAGCTGGGACAGGGCACAGCCCCAGCATTTT.

The rearrangement links TRBV18 to TRBJ2-7; D possibly matches TRBD1 or TRBD2 (6 bases each). This CDR3 comprises 14 residues. From germline, CDR1 is KGHSH and CDR2 LQKENI. V lost 3 bases and J 5 bases, leaving 14 bases between the germline ends. The CDR3 nucleotides read TGTGCCAGCTCACCGGGGGCGACTAGAAACGAGCAGTACTTC. Its translation: CASSPGATRNEQYF.

This clone was recorded only once. This chain joins TRBV9 and TRBJ1-3; D is possibly TRBD1 (6 bases). V was cut by 4 bases and J by 0 bases, with 17 bases left in between. The CDR3 is 17 residues long. Germline lookup yields CDR1 SGDLS and CDR2 YYNGEE. CDR3 amino acids: CASSPQQGRSSGNTIYF. The DNA of the CDR3 is TGTGCCAGCAGCCCACAACAGGGCCGAAGCTCTGGAAACACCATATATTTT.

This clone was detected only once. CDR3 sequence: CASSQGALGKSRETQYF. In DNA, the CDR3 is TGTGCCAGCAGCCAAGGAGCGTTGGGGAAGAGTAGGGAGACCCAGTACTTC. The chain employs TRBV14 and TRBJ2-5; D unresolved. Germline assignment: CDR1 SGHDN and CDR2 FVKESK. V shed 1 base and J shed 5 bases, with 20 bases lying between them. This CDR3 has 17 residues.

CDR3 region: CASSVARTGNMDEQFF. The CDR3 region has the DNA TGTGCCAGCAGCGTAGCAAGGACAGGGAACATGGATGAGCAGTTCTTC. The genes are TRBV9 and TRBJ2-1; TRBD1 agrees at 8 bases. This CDR3 region has 16 residues. Germline CDR1 reads SGDLS; CDR2 reads YYNGEE. The J segment lost 8 bases and the V segment lost 0 bases, leaving 10 bases of the junction unmatched.

The chain joins TRBV9 to TRBJ2-5; TRBD2 matches at 7 bases. The germline V gene has CDR1 SGDLS and CDR2 YYNGEE. The CDR3 loop spans 17 amino acids. The junction had 12 bases not matched to a gene; V was cut back by 0 bases and J by 4 bases. CDR3 DNA sequence: TGTGCCAGCAGCGTAGGATTCCAGGGAGGGATCGGAGAGACCCAGTACTTC. Translated, it gives CASSVGFQGGIGETQYF.

The chain links TRBV6-5 to TRBJ1-3; D is uncertain. The germline CDR1 and CDR2 sequences are MNHEY and SVGAGI. CDR3 length: 13 amino acids. V lost 2 bases and J 4 bases, leaving 6 bases between the germline ends. As DNA, the CDR3 is TGTGCCAGCAGTTACGGACTCGGAAACACCATATATTTT. Translated, it gives CASSYGLGNTIYF.

A remark on this clone: At one of its ends the junction is not consistent with the germline gene, which may arise from a read error. This chain connects TRBV2 to TRBJ1-5; D perhaps matches TRBD1 (6 bases). Per the germline V gene, CDR1 is SNHLY and CDR2 is FYNNEI. The CDR3 spans 15 residues. The CDR3 here is CASSEDGGPNQPQHF. Here the CDR3 DNA reads TGTGCCAGCAGCGAAGACGGGGGCCCCAATCAGCCCCAGCATTTT.

The chain employs TRBV13 and TRBJ2-5, with D perhaps matching TRBD1 (6 bases). V was cut by 5 bases and J by 5 bases, with 9 bases left in between. The CDR3 has 12 residues. Germline CDR1 reads PRHDT; CDR2 reads FYEKMQ (reference sequence). The CDR3 sequence is CASSEQGETQYF. For the CDR3, the DNA is TGTGCCAGCAGCGAGCAGGGGGAGACCCAGTACTTC.

With regard to this clone: The junction does not match germline at one end; this may be a read error. V usage is TRBV7-7 and J usage is TRBJ2-2; no definite D call. Looked up from germline, CDR1 is SSHAT and CDR2 is FNYEAQ (reference sequence). The CDR3 is made up of 13 amino acids. The CDR3 DNA is TGTGCTAGCAGCTTAGATCCAATAGGGGAGCTGTTTTTT. It specifies CASSLDPIGELFF.

V usage is TRBV29-1 and J usage is TRBJ2-3; 8 nucleotides agree with TRBD2. CDR3 size: 16 residues. Trimming at V came to 8 bases and at J to 1 base, leaving 14 bases not matched to a gene. Germline lookup yields CDR1 SQVTM and CDR2 ANQGSEA. In DNA form, the CDR3 reads TGCAGCTTCTCCGGGAGGACTAGCCGGGGCACAGATACGCAGTATTTT. Protein product: CSFSGRTSRGTDTQYF.

The chain recombines TRBV7-8 with TRBJ2-3, with D perhaps TRBD2 (5 bases). The CDR3 is 14 residues long. Germline values: CDR1 SGHVS, CDR2 FQNEAQ. V lost 5 bases and J 4 bases, leaving 13 bases between the germline ends. In DNA form, the CDR3 reads TGTGCCAGCAGCCCGCGGGTCCCGGCAGATACGCAGTATTTT. Its protein product is CASSPRVPADTQYF. Full variable domain (outside the CDR3, taken from reference TRBV7-8 and TRBJ2-3): GAGVSQSPRYKVAKRGQDVALRCDPISGHVSLFWYQQALGQGPEFLTYFQNEAQLDKSGLPSDRFFAERPEGSVSTLKIQRTQQEDSAVYLCASSPRVPADTQYFGPGTRLTVL.

The chain uses TRBV28 and TRBJ2-2; D unclear. CDR1 MDHEN and CDR2 SYDVKM come from the germline V gene. V lost 5 bases and J lost 5, with 6 bases in between. CDR3 length: 12 amino acids. The DNA of the CDR3 is TGTGCCAGCAGTATCCGGACCGGGGAGCTGTTTTTT. This encodes CASSIRTGELFF.

The J gene is TRBJ2-2, the V gene TRBV9, with 8 positions matching TRBD2. CDR1 and CDR2 (germline): SGDLS, YYNGEE. This CDR3 has 14 residues. Trimming cost V 0 bases and J 7 bases; bases outside gene matches: 2. The CDR3 bases are TGTGCCAGCAGCGTAGAGGGGACTAGCGGGGAGCTGTTTTTT. Its protein product is CASSVEGTSGELFF.

J is TRBJ2-5 and V is TRBV5-4, with D perhaps TRBD1 (6 bases). Trimming took off 4 bases at V and 5 bases at J, with 18 bases between the two ends. The CDR3 runs to 15 residues. Germline V gene sequence: CDR1 SGHNT, CDR2 YYREEE (reference sequence). CDR3 region: CASSKTTGSGETQYF. In DNA, the CDR3 is TGTGCCAGCAGCAAAACGACAGGTTCGGGGGAGACCCAGTACTTC.

This clone showed up just once. The chain joins TRBV7-9 to TRBJ2-2; 13 nucleotides align to TRBD2. CDR3 length: 18 amino acids. V shed 7 bases and J 4 bases; nucleotides not matched to a gene: 12. CDR1 is SEHNR and CDR2 is FQNEAQ in the germline V gene (reference sequence). CDR3 bases: TGTGCCAGCATCCCGGGACTAGCGGGAACCGGCGGCACCGGGGAGCTGTTTTTT. This gives the protein CASIPGLAGTGGTGELFF.